These 9 T cell receptor beta chains came from one sample sequenced in a study of blood T cell repertoires in COVID-19. The assay was immunoSEQ multiplex PCR, and TCRdb's table has in-frame clones only and misses some. The sample records 96,000 or so clones, roughly 80% being singletons. The sample comprised peripheral blood. All receptors come from a man older than 75 with COVID-19, enrolled during active disease.

This chain links TRBV3-1 (or the pseudogene TRBV3-2) with TRBJ1-1; 7 bases agree with TRBD1. The V segment lost 4 bases and the J segment 5 bases; nucleotides outside the gene matches: 4. The CDR3 length is 13 residues. Germline-derived CDR1 and CDR2 are LGHDT and YNNKEL (reference sequence). CDR3 in DNA: TGTGCCAGCAGCCGACAGGGTGGTACTGAAGCTTTCTTT. It codes for CASSRQGGTEAFF.

The V and J genes are TRBV5-1 and TRBJ2-7; 13 positions agree with TRBD2. The V and J ends lost 8 bases and 2 bases, in that order; junction bases with no gene match: 7. The CDR3 is 15 amino acids. Per germline, CDR1 SGHRS and CDR2 YFSETQ. In DNA form, the CDR3 reads TGCGCCAGTGCCCCGGGACTAGCGGGGCCCTACGAGCAGTACTTC. It specifies CASAPGLAGPYEQYF.

This chain links TRBV6-5 with TRBJ2-4, with D possibly TRBD1 on 6 matching bases. The CDR3 loop spans 14 amino acids. Trimming stripped 6 bases from V and 3 bases from J, with 12 bases between. CDR1 and CDR2 (germline): MNHEY, SVGAGI. The CDR3 sequence is CASRPGQYKNIQYF. CDR3 DNA: TGTGCCAGCAGACCCGGACAGTACAAAAACATTCAGTACTTC.

The V call is TRBV30, the J call TRBJ1-1; D gene uncertain. Germline CDR1 GTSNPN, CDR2 SVGIG (reference sequence). The CDR3 is made up of 13 amino acids. Trimming stripped 1 base from V and 10 bases from J, with 16 bases between. This chain's CDR3 is CAWSGGRLGRAFF. As DNA, the CDR3 is TGTGCCTGGAGTGGAGGTCGGCTCGGAAGAGCTTTCTTT. Filled out from reference TRBV30 and TRBJ1-1, the complete variable domain reads SQTIHQWPATLVQPVGSPLSLECTVEGTSNPNLYWYRQAAGRGLQLLFYSVGIGQISSEVPQNLSASRPQDRQFILSSKKLLLSDSGFYLCAWSGGRLGRAFFGQGTRLTVV.

This CDR3 is CASSSFGIGGAEGYTF. The CDR3 coding sequence is TGTGCCAGCAGTTCTTTTGGGATTGGGGGCGCAGAGGGCTACACCTTC. The chain employs TRBV6-5 and TRBJ1-2, with D possibly matching TRBD1 (6 bases). The germline V gene encodes CDR1 MNHEY and CDR2 SVGAGI. Trimming took 4 bases from V and 8 from J, leaving 23 bases between them. CDR3 length: 16 amino acids.

This clone has just one count. The rearrangement links TRBV19 to TRBJ1-1; D is unclear. The V end lost 5 bases, the J end lost 0 bases, and 22 bases lay between the germline ends. The CDR3 extends over 18 amino acids. CDR1 is LNHDA, CDR2 SQIVND, per germline (reference sequence). The CDR3 is CASSAAGVFFPLNTEAFF. The DNA of the CDR3 is TGTGCCAGTAGTGCGGCCGGGGTCTTCTTCCCCCTGAACACTGAAGCTTTCTTT.

CDR3 nucleotides: TGCAGTGCGAGTGACAGATCTTATGGCTACACCTTC. Residues: CSASDRSYGYTF. The V gene is TRBV20-1, the J gene TRBJ1-2, with D maybe TRBD1 (5 bases). V lost 6 bases and J 5 bases, leaving 13 bases between the germline ends. CDR1 is DFQATT and CDR2 is SNEGSKA in the germline V gene (reference sequence). There are 12 residues in the CDR3.

The rearrangement links TRBV10-3 to TRBJ2-7, with TRBD2 matching 12 bases. The germline V gene encodes CDR1 ENHRY and CDR2 SYGVKD. The CDR3 loop spans 18 amino acids. J was trimmed by 6 bases and V by 2 bases; bases with no gene match: 14. CDR3 coding DNA: TGTGCCATCAGTGAGCGCCGTAGGACTAGCGGGATAGGCGGCGAGCAGTACTTC. It is translated as CAISERRRTSGIGGEQYF.

Here the CDR3 reads CASSGTRVDEQYF. CDR3 in DNA: TGTGCCAGCAGCGGGACTAGGGTTGATGAGCAGTACTTC. The rearrangement links TRBV19 to TRBJ2-7; TRBD2 matches at 8 bases. Trimming took 9 bases from V and 7 from J; bases not matched to a gene: 11. CDR1 and CDR2 from the germline V gene are LNHDA and SQIVND (reference sequence). This CDR3 is built from 13 residues.